The sequence of this T cell receptor (beta chain) was determined in a study of blood T cell repertoires in COVID-19. As for the study in general: Nucleic acid was either cDNA or gDNA, and it came from T cells, B-cell-depleted T cells, or PBMCs.

J lost 5 bases, V lost 4 bases, and 8 bases had no gene match. The CDR3 runs 16 residues. Germline values: CDR1 SGHRS, CDR2 YFSETQ. This clone was seen a single time. Clones were sequenced by immunoSEQ multiplex PCR, and TCRdb holds only the in-frame ones, with some missing. The repertoire consists of fewer than 300,000 clones, with less than 90% occurring once and the leading ten covering around 2.6%. Sequencing used peripheral blood. The source of this sequence is a woman in her seventies with active or convalescent COVID-19. The chain employs TRBV5-1 and TRBJ2-5; 13 bases fit TRBD2. The CDR3: CASSPWTSGSMETQYF. The CDR3 DNA reads TGCGCCAGCAGCCCTTGGACTAGCGGGAGTATGGAGACCCAGTACTTC. Combining the CDR3 with reference TRBV5-1 and TRBJ2-5 gives the whole variable domain KAGVTQTPRYLIKTRGQQVTLSCSPISGHRSVSWYQQTPGQGLQFLFEYFSETQRNKGNFPGRFSGRQFSNSRSEMNVSTLELGDSALYLCASSPWTSGSMETQYFGPGTRLLVL.